Below are 11 T cell receptor beta chains sequenced from a single sample in a study of cytotoxic CD8 clonotypes in ibrutinib-treated CLL. Profiled with immunoSEQ multiplex PCR; TCRdb holds only in-frame clones, not every one. The sample holds roughly 150,000 clones, about 88% seen once. The sample here was PBMCs, taken at disease progression, from a patient treated with ibrutinib. These receptors all come from a human donor with chronic lymphocytic leukemia.

About this clone: This CDR3 is also generated by other DNA sequences in the sample. The chain couples TRBV27 to TRBJ2-7, with 11 positions matching TRBD2. Germline CDR1 is MNHEY and CDR2 is SMNVEV (reference sequence). V was pared by 2 bases and J by 4 bases, with 4 bases of the junction left unmatched. This CDR3 is 15 amino acids long. For the CDR3, the DNA is TGTGCCAGCAGTTTAACTAGCGGGAGTGGGTACGAGCAGTACTTC. This encodes CASSLTSGSGYEQYF.

The rearrangement joins TRBV7-9 to TRBJ1-2; the D is unclear. V was cut by 8 bases and J by 6 bases, with 13 bases left in between. Germline CDR1 is SEHNR and CDR2 is FQNEAQ (reference sequence). This CDR3 is 12 amino acids long. CDR3 loop: CASSFPLDGYTF. The DNA for the CDR3 is TGTGCCAGCTCCTTCCCCTTAGATGGCTACACCTTC.

The V gene is TRBV7-3, the J gene TRBJ2-1; D unclear. Germline CDR1 is SGHTA and CDR2 is FQGTGA. The CDR3 spans 16 residues. Trimming cost V 5 bases and J 2 bases, with 16 bases left between them. The CDR3 bases are TGTGCCAGCAGCATCGACGTACCCAACGCCTACAATGAGCAGTTCTTC. Its translation is CASSIDVPNAYNEQFF.

Points on this clone: Other DNA sequences of this sample code for an identical CDR3. The chain is built from TRBV2 and TRBJ2-5; D uncertain. Trimming took 4 bases from V and 1 from J, leaving 4 bases between them. The CDR3 contains 12 residues. The germline V gene encodes CDR1 SNHLY and CDR2 FYNNEI. The CDR3: CASSAFQETQYF. The CDR3 nucleotides are TGTGCCAGCAGTGCGTTCCAAGAGACCCAGTACTTC.

The gene calls are TRBV29-1 and TRBJ2-7; tentative D call: TRBD1 (5 bases). The CDR3 has 11 amino acids. Germline V gene data show CDR1 as SQVTM and CDR2 as ANQGSEA. V lost 7 bases and J 0 bases, leaving 7 bases between the germline ends. The CDR3, as DNA: TGCAGCGCGACAGTCTCCTACGAGCAGTACTTC. This encodes CSATVSYEQYF.

The chain combines TRBV2 with TRBJ2-3; D is possibly TRBD1 (6 bases). This CDR3 has 16 residues. V lost 4 bases, J lost 1 base, and 15 bases lay in between. The V gene's germline CDR1 is SNHLY and CDR2 FYNNEI. This CDR3 reads CASSASRTVGTDTQYF. The CDR3 DNA reads as TGTGCCAGCAGTGCCTCCCGGACAGTGGGCACAGATACGCAGTATTTT.

This chain connects TRBV18 to TRBJ1-2; possibly TRBD1 for D (5 bases). Germline assignment: CDR1 KGHSH and CDR2 LQKENI. The CDR3 loop spans 15 amino acids. The V end lost 3 bases, the J end lost 5 bases, and 16 bases lay between the germline ends. The CDR3 sequence: CASSPGQLGKYGYTF. In DNA, the CDR3 is TGTGCCAGCTCACCTGGACAATTGGGGAAATATGGCTACACCTTC.

In DNA form, the CDR3 reads TGTGCCAGCTCACACAGGGGGCTTGATGGCTACACCTTC. It yields the protein CASSHRGLDGYTF. The chain has TRBV18 and TRBJ1-2; 9 bases match TRBD1. The V gene end was trimmed by 4 bases and the J gene end by 6 bases; junction bases not matched to a gene: 3. The germline gives CDR1 KGHSH, CDR2 LQKENI. This CDR3 region has 13 residues.

The chain recombines TRBV27 with TRBJ1-2, with D perhaps TRBD1 (6 bases). In germline, CDR1 is MNHEY, CDR2 SMNVEV (reference sequence). V was pared by 2 bases and J by 0 bases, with 16 bases between. The CDR3 loop spans 17 amino acids. For the CDR3, the DNA is TGTGCCAGCAGTTTAAAAGGGGGGGGAACGGCTAACTATGGCTACACCTTC. This codes for CASSLKGGGTANYGYTF.

The chain has TRBV2 and TRBJ1-5; D is ambiguous. CDR1 and CDR2 from the germline V gene are SNHLY and FYNNEI. V dropped 0 bases and J dropped 3 bases, with 24 bases sitting between them. This CDR3 is 20 amino acids long. CDR3 loop: CASSEARIARAPLTNQPQHF. DNA for the CDR3: TGTGCCAGCAGTGAAGCTCGGATCGCACGGGCCCCGCTGACCAATCAGCCCCAGCATTTT.

This chain uses TRBV5-1 with TRBJ2-7; D possibly corresponds to TRBD1 (5 bases). V was trimmed by 0 bases and J by 4 bases, leaving 20 bases between them. Per germline, CDR1 SGHRS and CDR2 YFSETQ. The CDR3 runs 17 residues. The CDR3 is CASSLGPPEWGIYEQYF. The CDR3 nucleotides read TGCGCCAGCAGCTTGGGACCTCCGGAATGGGGCATATACGAGCAGTACTTC.